Sequencing of this TCR beta chain was carried out in a study of response to subunit inactivated influenza vaccine. Trimming took off 6 bases at V and 0 bases at J, with 22 bases between the two ends. Looked up from germline, CDR1 is DFQATT and CDR2 is SNEGSKA (reference sequence). The CDR3 is 17 residues long. Study results and caveats: Authors proposed each seasonal influenza vaccination draws in few new T cells.

TCRdb used MiXCR to reprocess the RT-PCR reads, holding one entry per CDR3 protein. The data show under 550,000 distinct CDR3 sequences, approximately 7.2% seen once. In its sample, this clonotype was seen a few times. What it binds is unknown. The receptor's source is a man aged 50 to 69 who received an inactivated influenza vaccine. The chain carries TRBV20-1 and TRBJ2-3; D perhaps matches TRBD2 (6 bases). Source: PBMCs from blood, taken around 25 months after vaccination. The CDR3 loop is CSAGIWDGEASTDTQYF. CDR3 nucleotide sequence: TGCAGTGCGGGGATATGGGACGGGGAGGCTAGCACAGATACGCAGTATTTT.